The 4 T cell receptor beta chains reported below all come from one sample, sequenced in a study of cytomegalovirus exposure and HLA in healthy donors. The PCR was carried out with 60 Vbeta primers and 13 Jbeta primers. Method: immunoSEQ multiplex PCR; TCRdb's copy keeps in-frame clones and lacks some. The table has approximately 130,000 clones, roughly three quarters seen once. Source material: PBMCs. The receptors stem from a man aged 25-40 years in good health and CMV-seronegative.

Only a few counts were recorded for this clone. The chain uses TRBV11-2 and TRBJ2-1; D not certain. The V and J ends lost 1 base and 3 bases respectively, with 4 bases between them. The CDR3 runs 13 residues. Germline loops: CDR1 SGHAT, CDR2 FQNNGV. Here the CDR3 reads CASSLGNYNEQFF. The CDR3 DNA reads TGTGCCAGCAGCTTAGGTAACTACAATGAGCAGTTCTTC.

Of note for this clone: A junction boundary mismatches the germline segment, possibly from a read error. The same CDR3 can be traced to other DNA sequences in this sample. DNA for the CDR3: TGTGCTAGCAGCTTAGTGGCGGGAGGCACAGATACGCAGTATTTT. Translation gives CASSLVAGGTDTQYF. The chain is built from TRBV7-7 and TRBJ2-3; 7 bases fit TRBD2. The germline V gene has CDR1 SSHAT and CDR2 FNYEAQ (reference sequence). The CDR3 runs to 15 residues.

In nucleotides, the CDR3 is TGTGCCAGCAGCGCCCGGGACAGCGAGCAGTACTTC. It yields the protein CASSARDSEQYF. The chain has TRBV5-4 and TRBJ2-7; TRBD1 matches 7 bases. Per germline, CDR1 SGHNT and CDR2 YYREEE (reference sequence). The CDR3 contains 12 residues. V was pared by 4 bases and J by 6 bases, with 4 bases of the junction left unmatched.

This rearrangement joins TRBV18 to TRBJ2-2; TRBD2 matches at 10 bases. The germline gives CDR1 KGHSH, CDR2 LQKENI. CDR3 size: 19 residues. J gave up 0 bases and V 3 bases, and 10 bases lay outside the gene matches. CDR3 DNA: TGTGCCAGCTCACCCTACAGGACTAGCGGAGACGCGAACACCGGGGAGCTGTTTTTT. It translates to CASSPYRTSGDANTGELFF.